The 5 T cell receptor beta chains reported below all come from one sample, sequenced in a study of OX40 agonist ivuxolimab in advanced cancers. Profiled with immunoSEQ multiplex PCR; TCRdb holds only in-frame clones, not every one. The table has some 50,000 clones, 75% to 90% seen once; the top ten hold approximately 15%. The material sequenced was CD4+ or CD8+ T cells sorted from blood, taken in a trial of the OX40 agonist ivuxolimab. These receptors were taken from an adult with an advanced solid tumor such as melanoma, head and neck, liver or kidney cancer.

This clone was counted once. The V and J genes are TRBV5-4 and TRBJ2-5, with a weak D call TRBD1 (6 bases). This CDR3 is built from 14 residues. In germline, CDR1 is SGHNT, CDR2 YYREEE (reference sequence). V was cut by 3 bases and J by 4 bases, with 13 bases left in between. The chain's CDR3 is CASSWAGARETQYF. DNA of the CDR3: TGTGCCAGCAGCTGGGCAGGGGCACGAGAGACCCAGTACTTC.

Comments on this clone: An end of the junction differs from the germline gene, which may be a read error. The CDR3 protein is CASSGDGATNEKLFF. The CDR3 bases are TGTGCCAGCAGCGGGGACGGGGCAACTAATGAAAAACTGTTTTTT. The chain carries TRBV4-1 and TRBJ1-4, with D tentatively TRBD1 (5 bases). The length of the CDR3 is 15 residues. CDR1 MGHRA and CDR2 YSYEKL come from the germline V gene.

The count of this clone is one. The chain is built from TRBV7-9 and TRBJ1-3, with D hard to call. Trimming removed 0 bases from V and 8 bases from J, with 5 bases in between. The CDR3 length is 12 residues. Per the germline V gene, CDR1 is SEHNR and CDR2 is FQNEAQ (reference sequence). In nucleotides, the CDR3 is TGTGCCAGCAGCTTAGCGGGTTACACCATATATTTT. Its translation is CASSLAGYTIYF.

The rearrangement links TRBV19 to TRBJ1-3, with a tentative D call TRBD1 (5 bases). From germline, CDR1 is LNHDA and CDR2 SQIVND (reference sequence). This CDR3 comprises 15 residues. Trimming took off 6 bases at V and 3 bases at J, with 15 bases between the two ends. The CDR3 DNA reads as TGTGCCAGTAGCCAGGGCACATTCCTTGGAAACACCATATATTTT. Its protein product is CASSQGTFLGNTIYF.

The chain recombines TRBV6-5 with TRBJ2-3, with D hard to call. V lost 6 bases, J lost 7 bases, and 17 bases lay in between. The CDR3 runs 14 residues. The germline V gene encodes CDR1 MNHEY and CDR2 SVGAGI. The CDR3 region is CASRQPTGGNTQYF. CDR3 nucleotides: TGTGCCAGCAGGCAACCAACGGGCGGTAATACGCAGTATTTT.